Listed below are T cell receptor beta chains from one sample, sequenced in a study of CD8 T cells in ankylosing spondylitis. TCRdb passed the 5' RACE reads through MiXCR, listing each CDR3 protein once. The sample yields some 330,000 distinct CDR3 sequences, approximately 8% seen once. The material sequenced was blood, either unsorted or a sorted T cell fraction (not recorded which). The receptors were sampled from a male donor with ankylosing spondylitis. Both conserved end residues are part of each CDR3. Fields, in order: J gene, D gene, clone size, V gene, CDR3 protein, CDR3 DNA. A D gene is named only where the DNA matches it firmly. The size entry is marked missing in some rows and otherwise reads once, few, many or a size class.

>TRBJ1-1|TRBD1|many|TRBV27
CASSIPGQQAFF
TGTGCCAGCAGTATCCCGGGACAGCAAGCTTTCTTT
>TRBJ2-7|NA|NA|TRBV5-1
CASSLVTGETYEQYF
TGCGCCAGCAGCTTGGTGACAGGAGAGACCTACGAGCAGTACTTC
>TRBJ2-5|TRBD1|many|TRBV15
CATSRDLRGLETQYF
TGTGCCACCAGCAGAGACCTCAGGGGGTTGGAGACCCAGTACTTC
>TRBJ1-5|TRBD1|few|TRBV12-3/TRBV12-4
CASSLSGTEDQPQHF
TGTGCCAGCAGTTTGAGCGGGACAGAGGATCAGCCCCAGCATTTT
>TRBJ2-7|TRBD1|NA|TRBV27
CASSLKGTATYEQYF
TGTGCCAGCAGTTTAAAGGGGACAGCTACCTACGAGCAGTACTTC
>TRBJ2-7|NA|NA|TRBV7-9
CASSSAMRVEQYF
TGTGCCAGCAGCTCCGCCATGCGGGTCGAGCAGTACTTC
>TRBJ2-7|NA|NA|TRBV27
CASRKTPSSYEQYF
TGTGCCAGCAGAAAAACCCCGAGCTCCTACGAGCAGTACTTC
>TRBJ2-3|NA|few|TRBV7-9
CASSLSGGEADTQYF
TGTGCCAGCAGCTTATCGGGGGGCGAGGCAGATACGCAGTATTTT
>TRBJ2-5|TRBD2|NA|TRBV5-1
CASSSLAGAETQYF
TGCGCCAGCAGCTCGCTAGCGGGAGCAGAGACCCAGTACTTC
>TRBJ2-3|NA|NA|TRBV5-1
CASSPGREDTQYF
TGCGCCAGCAGCCCGGGACGGGAAGATACGCAGTATTTT
>TRBJ2-5|NA|few|TRBV4-2
CASSQDPGAPQETQYF
TGTGCCAGCAGCCAAGACCCAGGGGCCCCACAAGAGACCCAGTACTTC
>TRBJ2-1|TRBD2|few|TRBV29-1
CSVESGNYNEQFF
TGCAGCGTCGAGAGCGGGAACTACAATGAGCAGTTCTTC
>TRBJ2-1|TRBD2|few|TRBV3-1
CASSLREDNEQFF
TGTGCCAGCAGCCTGCGGGAGGACAATGAGCAGTTCTTC
>TRBJ2-5|TRBD2|NA|TRBV5-1
CASSLKLAGRETQYF
TGCGCCAGCAGCTTGAAACTAGCGGGAAGGGAGACCCAGTACTTC
>TRBJ1-1|NA|few|TRBV4-2
CASSQESGGMNTEAFF
TGTGCCAGCAGCCAAGAATCGGGCGGCATGAACACTGAAGCTTTCTTT
>TRBJ2-5|TRBD2|few|TRBV11-2
CASSLGAGGVTQYF
TGTGCCAGCAGCTTAGGGGCGGGAGGGGTGACCCAGTACTTC
>TRBJ1-1|NA|once|TRBV5-1
CVSSAYTRENTEAFF
TGCGTCAGCAGCGCATATACCAGGGAGAACACTGAAGCTTTCTTT
>TRBJ1-2|NA|few|TRBV12-3/TRBV12-4
CASSGIYYGYTF
TGTGCCAGCTCAGGGATCTACTATGGCTACACCTTC
>TRBJ2-4|NA|few|TRBV7-2
CASSLQGGEDKNIQYF
TGTGCCAGCAGCTTACAGGGAGGAGAGGACAAAAACATTCAGTACTTC
>TRBJ2-7|TRBD1|few|TRBV14
CASSQDRYRGPGEQYF
TGTGCCAGCAGCCAAGATCGCTACAGGGGGCCTGGCGAGCAGTACTTC
>TRBJ2-6|NA|few|TRBV11-3
CASSVTSSGANVLTF
TGTGCCAGCAGCGTCACCTCCTCTGGGGCCAACGTCCTGACTTTC
>TRBJ2-7|NA|many|TRBV7-6
CASSVQGGVSYEQYF
TGTGCCAGCAGCGTACAGGGGGGGGTGTCCTACGAGCAGTACTTC
>TRBJ2-7|NA|NA|TRBV6-1
CASSPFYEQYF
TGTGCCAGCAGTCCCTTCTACGAGCAGTACTTC
>TRBJ2-1|TRBD1|NA|TRBV5-1
CASSLEGGDYNEQFF
TGCGCCAGCAGCTTGGAAGGGGGCGACTACAATGAGCAGTTCTTC
>TRBJ1-3|NA|NA|TRBV6-1
CASSRGTPSSGNTIYF
TGTGCCAGCAGCCGCGGGACACCCAGCTCTGGAAACACCATATATTTT
>TRBJ1-1|NA|few|TRBV15
CATSRQGTEAFF
TGTGCCACCAGCAGACAGGGGACTGAAGCTTTCTTT
>TRBJ2-1|NA|few|TRBV5-1
CASSSESNSYNEQFF
TGCGCCAGCAGTTCGGAGTCAAACTCCTACAATGAGCAGTTCTTC
>TRBJ2-3|NA|few|TRBV7-7
CASSSGGSTGAQYF
TGTGCTAGCAGCTCCGGTGGGAGCACAGGAGCGCAGTATTTT
>TRBJ2-1|TRBD2|NA|TRBV4-3
CASSQTGLAGVGYNEQFF
TGCGCCAGCAGCCAAACGGGACTAGCGGGAGTAGGGTACAATGAGCAGTTCTTC
>TRBJ2-2|NA|few|TRBV5-8
CASSVAGHYTGELFF
TGTGCCAGCAGCGTCGCGGGACACTACACCGGGGAGCTGTTTTTT
>TRBJ2-1|TRBD1|NA|TRBV27
CASSLSQGVYNEQFF
TGTGCCAGCAGTTTAAGTCAGGGGGTGTACAATGAGCAGTTCTTC
>TRBJ2-5|TRBD2|NA|TRBV5-1
CASSLEGLARQETQYF
TGCGCCAGCAGCTTGGAGGGACTAGCGCGACAAGAGACCCAGTACTTC
>TRBJ2-4|NA|few|TRBV28
CASSLIGLTGNIQYF
TGTGCCAGCAGTTTAATCGGGCTAACGGGAAACATTCAGTACTTC
>TRBJ1-1|NA|few|TRBV19
CASSIPGGTGGTEAFF
TGTGCCAGTAGTATCCCCGGGGGGACTGGGGGCACTGAAGCTTTCTTT
>TRBJ2-5|NA|few|TRBV5-4
CASSSTGFGETQYF
TGTGCCAGCAGCTCTACAGGGTTTGGGGAGACCCAGTACTTC
>TRBJ1-4|TRBD1|many|TRBV7-9
CASSWGQLDEKLFF
TGTGCCAGCAGCTGGGGACAGCTAGATGAAAAACTGTTTTTT
>TRBJ2-1|TRBD1|many|TRBV27
CASRTGDNEQFF
TGTGCCAGCAGAACAGGGGACAATGAGCAGTTCTTC
>TRBJ1-1|NA|NA|TRBV29-1
CSIQHSSTTLNTEAFF
TGCAGCATACAGCATTCTTCAACCACTTTGAACACTGAAGCTTTCTTT
>TRBJ2-7|NA|NA|TRBV12-3/TRBV12-4
CASSLETVDEQYF
TGTGCCAGCAGTTTAGAGACAGTGGACGAGCAGTACTTC